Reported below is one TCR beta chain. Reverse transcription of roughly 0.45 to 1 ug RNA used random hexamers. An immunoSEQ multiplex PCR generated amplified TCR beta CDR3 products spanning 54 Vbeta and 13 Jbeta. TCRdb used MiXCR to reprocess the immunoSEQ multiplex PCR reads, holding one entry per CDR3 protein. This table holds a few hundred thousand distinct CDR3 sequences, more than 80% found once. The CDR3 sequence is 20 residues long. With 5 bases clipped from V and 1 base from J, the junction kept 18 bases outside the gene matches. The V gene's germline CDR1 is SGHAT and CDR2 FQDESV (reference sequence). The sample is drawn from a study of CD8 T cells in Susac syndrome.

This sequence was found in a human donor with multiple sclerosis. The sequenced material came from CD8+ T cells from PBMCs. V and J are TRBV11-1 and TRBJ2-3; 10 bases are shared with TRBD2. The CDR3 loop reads CASSPRAGGFGLAGTDTQYF. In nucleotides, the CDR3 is TGTGCCAGCAGCCCCCGAGCAGGAGGCTTCGGACTAGCGGGCACAGATACGCAGTATTTT. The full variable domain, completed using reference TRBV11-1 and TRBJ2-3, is EAEVAQSPRYKITEKSQAVAFWCDPISGHATLYWYRQILGQGPELLVQFQDESVVDDSQLPKDRFSAERLKGVDSTLKIQPAELGDSAMYLCASSPRAGGFGLAGTDTQYFGPGTRLTVL.